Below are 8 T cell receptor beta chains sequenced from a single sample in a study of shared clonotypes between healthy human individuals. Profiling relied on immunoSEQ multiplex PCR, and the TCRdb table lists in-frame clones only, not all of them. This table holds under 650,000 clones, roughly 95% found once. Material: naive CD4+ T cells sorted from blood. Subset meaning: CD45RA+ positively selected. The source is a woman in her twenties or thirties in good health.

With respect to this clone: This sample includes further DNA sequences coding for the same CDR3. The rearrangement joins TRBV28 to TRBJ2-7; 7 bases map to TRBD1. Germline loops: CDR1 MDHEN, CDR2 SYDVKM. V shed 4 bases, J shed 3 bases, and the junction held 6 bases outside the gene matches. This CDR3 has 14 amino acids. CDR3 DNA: TGTGCCAGCAGTTCTCCGGGACAGAGCTACGAGCAGTACTTC. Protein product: CASSSPGQSYEQYF.

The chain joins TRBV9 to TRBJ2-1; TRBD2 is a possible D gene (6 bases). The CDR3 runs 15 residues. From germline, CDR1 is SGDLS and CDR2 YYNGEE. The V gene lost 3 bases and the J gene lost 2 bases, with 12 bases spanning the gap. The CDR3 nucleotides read TGTGCCAGCAGCGGACGGGAGACTGCCTACAATGAGCAGTTCTTC. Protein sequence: CASSGRETAYNEQFF.

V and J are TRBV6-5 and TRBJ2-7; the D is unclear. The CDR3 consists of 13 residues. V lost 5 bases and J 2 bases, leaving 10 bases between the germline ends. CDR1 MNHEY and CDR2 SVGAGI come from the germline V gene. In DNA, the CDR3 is TGTGCCAGCAGTCCCTATACAACCTACGAGCAGTACTTC. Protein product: CASSPYTTYEQYF.

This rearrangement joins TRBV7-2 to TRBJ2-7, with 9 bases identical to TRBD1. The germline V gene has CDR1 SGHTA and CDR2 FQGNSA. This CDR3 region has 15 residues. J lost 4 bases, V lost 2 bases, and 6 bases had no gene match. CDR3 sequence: CASSLMGQGFYEQYF. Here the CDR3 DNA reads TGTGCCAGCAGCTTAATGGGACAGGGTTTTTACGAGCAGTACTTC.

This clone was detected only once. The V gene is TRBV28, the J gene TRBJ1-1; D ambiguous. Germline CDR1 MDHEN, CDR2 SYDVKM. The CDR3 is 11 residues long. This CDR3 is CVISDGSEAFF. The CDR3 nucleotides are TGTGTCATTTCCGATGGGTCTGAAGCTTTCTTT.

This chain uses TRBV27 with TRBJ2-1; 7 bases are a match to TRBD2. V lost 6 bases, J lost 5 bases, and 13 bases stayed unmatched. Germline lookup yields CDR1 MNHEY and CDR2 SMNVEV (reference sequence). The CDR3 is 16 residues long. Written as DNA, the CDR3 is TGTGCCAGCAGCCTAGGGGCGGGAGTAACCCACAATGAGCAGTTCTTC. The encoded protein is CASSLGAGVTHNEQFF.

The CDR3 DNA reads TGTGCCAGCAGCCGAGGGGGCACCGGGGAGCTGTTTTTT. This sequence encodes CASSRGGTGELFF. The chain is built from TRBV6-5 and TRBJ2-2, with a tentative D call TRBD1 (6 bases). This CDR3 is built from 13 residues. V was shortened by 6 bases and J by 4 bases, with 9 bases between the two germline ends. CDR1 and CDR2 (germline): MNHEY, SVGAGI.

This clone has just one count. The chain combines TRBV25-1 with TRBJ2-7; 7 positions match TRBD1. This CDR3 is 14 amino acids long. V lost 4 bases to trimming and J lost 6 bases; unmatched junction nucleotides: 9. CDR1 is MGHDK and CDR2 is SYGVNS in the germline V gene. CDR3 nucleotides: TGTGCCAGCAGTGCGGACAGGCTAGGGTCCGAGCAGTACTTC. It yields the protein CASSADRLGSEQYF.